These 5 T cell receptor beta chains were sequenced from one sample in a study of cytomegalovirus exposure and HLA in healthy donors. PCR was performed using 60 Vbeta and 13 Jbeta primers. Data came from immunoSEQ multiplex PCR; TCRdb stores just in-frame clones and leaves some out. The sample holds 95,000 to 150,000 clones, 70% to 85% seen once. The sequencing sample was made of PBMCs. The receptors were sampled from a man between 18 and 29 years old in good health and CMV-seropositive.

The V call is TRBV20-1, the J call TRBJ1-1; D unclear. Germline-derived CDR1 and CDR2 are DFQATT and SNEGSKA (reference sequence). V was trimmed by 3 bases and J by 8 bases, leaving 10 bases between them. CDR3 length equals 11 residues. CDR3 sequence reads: CSASTDSEAFF. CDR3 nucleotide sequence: TGCAGTGCTAGCACTGATTCAGAAGCTTTCTTT.

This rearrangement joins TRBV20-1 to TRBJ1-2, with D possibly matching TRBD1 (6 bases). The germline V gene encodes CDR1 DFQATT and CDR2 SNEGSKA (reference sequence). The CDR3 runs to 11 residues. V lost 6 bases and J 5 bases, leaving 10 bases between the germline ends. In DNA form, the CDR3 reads TGCAGTGCATTACAGGGATATGGCTACACCTTC. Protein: CSALQGYGYTF.

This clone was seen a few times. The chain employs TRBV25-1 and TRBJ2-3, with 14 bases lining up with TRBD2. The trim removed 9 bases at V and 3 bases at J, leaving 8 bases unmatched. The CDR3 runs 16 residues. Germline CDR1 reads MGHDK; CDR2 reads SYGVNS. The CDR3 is CARGLAGVPGTDTQYF. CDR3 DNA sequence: TGTGCCAGGGGACTAGCGGGAGTCCCCGGGACAGATACGCAGTATTTT.

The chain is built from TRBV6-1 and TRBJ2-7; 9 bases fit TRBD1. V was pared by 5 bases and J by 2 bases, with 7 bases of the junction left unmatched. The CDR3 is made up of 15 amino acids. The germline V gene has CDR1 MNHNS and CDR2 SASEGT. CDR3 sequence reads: CASSRGQGLTYEQYF. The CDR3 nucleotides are TGTGCCAGCAGTCGAGGACAGGGGCTCACCTACGAGCAGTACTTC.

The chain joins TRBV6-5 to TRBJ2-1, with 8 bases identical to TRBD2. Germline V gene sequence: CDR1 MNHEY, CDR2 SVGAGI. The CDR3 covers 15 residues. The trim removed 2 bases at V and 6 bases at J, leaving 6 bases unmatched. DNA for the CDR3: TGTGCCAGCAGTTACGAGGGGCTAGCGGGCAATGAGCAGTTCTTC. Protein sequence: CASSYEGLAGNEQFF.